One T cell receptor beta chain is described in this entry. The junction shows a germline mismatch at one end, possibly a read error. This specimen belongs to a study of blood T cell repertoires in COVID-19. Overall study: There were acute and convalescent COVID-19 samples, and they came from the United States, Italy and Spain.

TCRdb keeps only in-frame clones here, not all; method: immunoSEQ multiplex PCR. The repertoire holds some 120,000 clones, with about 81% as singletons. The sequence was collected from a woman aged 45-65 years with acute or convalescent COVID-19. Sequenced material: peripheral blood.

Here the CDR3 DNA reads TGTGCCAGCAGCTCCTCGGAGAGGGCTAGCGGGGGTTCGTCCAATAACATTCAGTACTTC. Its protein product is CASSSSERASGGSSNNIQYF. The chain employs TRBV9 and TRBJ2-4; 10 positions match TRBD2. Germline V gene sequence: CDR1 SGDLS, CDR2 YYNGEE. The CDR3 contains 20 residues.